This T cell receptor beta chain was sequenced during a study of OX40 agonist ivuxolimab in advanced cancers. About the research overall: Patients were treated with intravenous ivuxolimab, dosed at 0.01 to 10 mg/kg and infused every 2 weeks. General study points: It was not determined which antigens were specifically recognized by the peripheral T cells that had undergone clonal expansion. CD8+ T cells showed, on average, more clonal expansion than CD4+ cells.

Turning to this clone: Its specificity is not known.

The protocol was immunoSEQ multiplex PCR, while the TCRdb copy is restricted to in-frame clones and leaves out a portion. This sample has more than 65,000 clones, with more than 75% found just once. This specimen was CD4+ or CD8+ T cells sorted from blood, taken in a trial of the OX40 agonist ivuxolimab. This clonotype was obtained from an adult with an advanced solid tumor such as melanoma, head and neck, liver or kidney cancer.

As DNA, the CDR3 is TGTGCCAGCAGCTTGGTAGGGGGCTGGAACGAGCAGTACTTC. Encoded protein: CASSLVGGWNEQYF. V gene TRBV7-2 combines with J gene TRBJ2-7; 7 nucleotides align to TRBD1. Germline V gives CDR1 SGHTA, CDR2 FQGNSA. V gave up 3 bases and J gave up 5 bases; unmatched junction bases: 7. The CDR3 extends over 14 amino acids.